This passage covers 32 T cell receptor beta chains from one sample sequenced in a study of tumor-infiltrating lymphocytes in oesophageal squamous cell carcinoma. MiXCR, run by TCRdb on the PCR reads, gives a single entry per CDR3 protein. Among some 20,000 distinct CDR3 sequences listed, roughly half were seen once. The sequenced sample consisted of esophageal tumor tissue. The receptors come from a male donor with esophageal squamous cell carcinoma.

As concerns this clonotype: The limits of the CDR3 on the DNA are not certain, so only TCRdb's listed CDR3 is given. The rearrangement links TRBV7-5 to TRBJ2-3; the table assigns TRBD1, which was not confirmed against the DNA. TRBV7-5 is an annotated pseudogene. The CDR3 region is 17 residues in length, termini included. This CDR3 is CISVPEAAGTITDTQYF.

The gene calls are TRBV11-1 and TRBJ2-1; D gene ambiguous. The assigned J gene may be wrong: the sequence end matches TRBJ2-4 better. CDR3 size: 13 residues. Per germline, CDR1 SGHAT and CDR2 FQDESV (reference sequence). CDR3 region: CASSLGVKNIQYF. CDR3 DNA sequence: TGTGCCAGCAGCTTAGGGGTCAAAAACATTCAGTACTTC.

The chain joins TRBV7-9 to TRBJ2-7, with D perhaps TRBD2 (6 bases). The DNA matches TRBJ2-5 better at its end, which makes the J call doubtful. The CDR3 runs to 15 residues. The germline V gene has CDR1 SEHNR and CDR2 FQNEAQ (reference sequence). The CDR3 DNA reads TGTGCCAGCAGCTTAGCGGGCGGGCTGCGGGGGACCCAGTACTTC. It yields the protein CASSLAGGLRGTQYF.

This clonotype was seen only a few times. The junction does not match germline at one end; this may be a read error. V is TRBV7-2 and J is TRBJ1-5, with D unresolved. The CDR3 runs 13 residues. Germline CDR1 and CDR2: SGHTA and FQGNSA. Written as DNA, the CDR3 is TGTGCCAGCGGCTTAAGGAGGTATCAGCCCCAGCATTTT. This translates into CASGLRRYQPQHF.

Remarks on this clonotype: The conserved final phenylalanine or tryptophan is absent from the CDR3, which likely points to a read error. Because the CDR3's place on the DNA is in doubt, the DNA is left out and the CDR3 is given as listed by TCRdb. This chain uses TRBV7-3 with TRBJ2-6; the table's D call of TRBD2 was not tested on the DNA. The CDR3 has 8 residues if both end residues are counted. Germline loops: CDR1 SGHTA, CDR2 FQGTGA. The CDR3 reads CASSLFSG.

This chain joins TRBV20-1 and TRBJ2-4; 10 bases match TRBD1. CDR3 length: 15 amino acids. J was trimmed by 4 bases and V by 4 bases; bases with no gene match: 7. From germline, CDR1 is DFQATT and CDR2 SNEGSKA (reference sequence). In nucleotides, the CDR3 is TGCAGTGCTATCCGGACAGGGGGAGGAAAAAACATTCAGTACTTC. Its translation is CSAIRTGGGKNIQYF.

V and J are TRBV7-6 and TRBJ2-7; TRBD2 matches 8 bases. The J call may be wrong; the DNA end is better matched by TRBJ2-5. CDR1 is SGHVS and CDR2 is FNYEAQ in the germline V gene. The CDR3 has 16 amino acids. The CDR3 here is CASSLLTSGEGETQYF. The CDR3 coding sequence is TGTGCCAGCAGCTTGCTCACTAGCGGAGAAGGGGAGACCCAGTACTTC.

By sample share, this clonotype is medium-sized. The chain has TRBV7-2 and TRBJ1-4; D perhaps matches TRBD1 (5 bases). V lost 3 bases to trimming and J lost 7 bases, with 12 bases between them. The V gene's germline CDR1 is SGHTA and CDR2 FQGNSA. The CDR3 is made up of 14 amino acids. The CDR3 loop reads CASSLSGVVEKLFF. CDR3 sequence (DNA): TGTGCCAGCAGCTTGTCGGGGGTTGTTGAAAAACTGTTTTTT.

On this clonotype itself: Since the CDR3 does not end with the conserved phenylalanine or tryptophan, this likely comes from a read error. The DNA is omitted, as the CDR3 cannot be located on it reliably, and the CDR3 follows TCRdb's listing. V is TRBV7-2 and J is TRBJ2-5. Germline CDR1 reads SGHTA; CDR2 reads FQGNSA. The CDR3 contains 17 residues when both ends are counted. Here the CDR3 reads CASSLDPALEYGYTFGS.

For this clonotype: The final CDR3 position lacks the conserved phenylalanine or tryptophan, pointing to a likely read error. Because the CDR3's place on the DNA is in doubt, the DNA is left out and the CDR3 is given as listed by TCRdb. The gene calls are TRBV7-9 and TRBJ2-3; TRBD1 was called by the table and not checked on the DNA. Germline V gene sequence: CDR1 SEHNR, CDR2 FQNEAQ (reference sequence). With termini counted, the CDR3 has 9 amino acids. The CDR3 reads CASSFRGGG.

The V and J genes are TRBV7-3 and TRBJ2-7, with D possibly matching TRBD2 (5 bases). The end of the DNA aligns better with TRBJ2-5, so the J call may be wrong. The CDR3 extends over 12 amino acids. CDR1 and CDR2 (germline): SGHTA, FQGTGA. The CDR3: CASRRSGETQYF. The CDR3 coding sequence is TGTGCCAGCAGGCGGAGCGGAGAGACCCAGTACTTC.

The chain employs TRBV7-2 and TRBJ1-5; 9 bases fit TRBD1. The length of the CDR3 is 15 residues. The germline V gene has CDR1 SGHTA and CDR2 FQGNSA. V was pared by 5 bases and J by 7 bases, with 9 bases of the junction left unmatched. In DNA form, the CDR3 reads TGTGCCAGCAGCCCGGTACAGGGGGCGAGGCAGCCCCAGCATTTT. This gives the protein CASSPVQGARQPQHF. The variable domain in full, with the rest retrieved from reference TRBV7-2 and TRBJ1-5, is GAGVSQSPSNKVTEKGKDVELRCDPISGHTALYWYRQSLGQGLEFLIYFQGNSAPDKSGLPSDRFSAERTGGSVSTLTIQRTQQEDSAVYLCASSPVQGARQPQHFGDGTRLSIL.

This clonotype appeared a few times. V and J are TRBV20-1 and TRBJ1-4, with TRBD1 matching 7 bases. Unmatched junction bases numbered 5, after V lost 3 bases and J lost 4 bases. CDR3 length equals 14 residues. CDR1 and CDR2 (germline): DFQATT, SNEGSKA (reference sequence). For the CDR3, the DNA is TGCAGTGCTAGCACAGGGGCCTTTAATGAAAAACTGTTTTTT. This codes for CSASTGAFNEKLFF.

In its sample, this clonotype is medium-sized. The chain joins TRBV12-3 or TRBV12-4 to TRBJ1-4, with unresolved D. Trimming cost V 5 bases and J 8 bases, with 18 bases left between them. This CDR3 is 15 amino acids long. The DNA of the CDR3 is TGTGCCAGCAGTCCCTGGACCGTCTCAGAAGAAAAACTGTTTTTT. Translation gives CASSPWTVSEEKLFF.

A few counts support this clonotype. This chain joins TRBV10-3 and TRBJ2-5; perhaps TRBD2 as D (5 bases). TRBJ2-7 explains the end of the DNA better; the J call may be wrong. Germline values: CDR1 ENHRY, CDR2 SYGVKD. The CDR3 is made up of 13 amino acids. The CDR3 DNA follows: TGTGCCATCAGTCCTTCAACTAGCTACGAGCAGTACTTC. Its protein is CAISPSTSYEQYF.

With regard to this clonotype: Here the CDR3 omits its conserved ending phenylalanine or tryptophan, so a read error is the likely source. The DNA is left out, because the CDR3 cannot be placed on it with certainty; the CDR3 is given as TCRdb lists it. The rearrangement links TRBV7-3 to TRBJ2-3; TRBD1, the table's D call, was not compared with the DNA. Germline V gene lookup returns CDR1 SGHTA and CDR2 FQGTGA. The CDR3 spans 16 residues, counting both ends. CDR3 amino acids: CASSRGTAAETQYFGN.

This clonotype was recorded at least ten times. The J gene is TRBJ2-3, the V gene TRBV28; 12 bases agree with TRBD2. Germline CDR1 reads MDHEN; CDR2 reads SYDVKM. With V trimmed by 4 bases and J by 6 bases, 23 bases remained unmatched. This CDR3 spans 21 amino acids. CDR3 loop: CASSSRPGLAGWGGLGDTQYF. The CDR3 bases are TGTGCCAGCAGTTCAAGGCCGGGACTAGCGGGTTGGGGGGGGCTTGGCGATACGCAGTATTTT.

The chain joins TRBV27 to TRBJ1-2, with D possibly matching TRBD1 (5 bases). This CDR3 is built from 14 residues. Trimming removed 3 bases from V and 0 bases from J, with 8 bases in between. CDR1 MNHEY and CDR2 SMNVEV come from the germline V gene (reference sequence). The CDR3 region is CASSFQGPNYGYTF. The CDR3 DNA reads TGTGCCAGCAGTTTCCAGGGTCCTAACTATGGCTACACCTTC.

The V and J genes are TRBV19 and TRBJ2-2, with 8 bases identical to TRBD1. CDR1 and CDR2 from the germline V gene are LNHDA and SQIVND (reference sequence). Trimming at V came to 0 bases and at J to 1 base, leaving 7 bases not matched to a gene. CDR3 size: 18 residues. CDR3 sequence reads: CASSIDGVGTGNTGELFF. The CDR3 DNA is TGTGCCAGTAGTATAGATGGAGTTGGGACAGGGAACACCGGGGAGCTGTTTTTT.

This clonotype was recorded a few times. CDR3 region: CASSLLAHSNTEAFF. The CDR3, as DNA: TGTGCCAGCAGCTTGTTGGCACACTCGAACACTGAAGCTTTCTTT. The chain links TRBV5-6 to TRBJ1-1, with unresolved D. The CDR3 is 15 amino acids. Trimming cost V 1 base and J 1 base, with 11 bases left between them. In germline, CDR1 is SGHDT, CDR2 YYEEEE.

This rearrangement joins TRBV10-3 to TRBJ2-7; possible D gene TRBD1, 5 bases. V was trimmed by 5 bases and J by 2 bases, leaving 7 bases between them. The CDR3 is made up of 12 amino acids. Germline V CDR1 and CDR2: ENHRY, SYGVKD. The CDR3: CAISPDTYEQYF. For the CDR3, the DNA is TGTGCCATCAGTCCGGACACCTACGAGCAGTACTTC.

The genes are TRBV7-6 and TRBJ2-3; D assignment may be TRBD1 or TRBD2 (6 bases each). Trimming shortened V by 5 bases and J by 6 bases, and 21 bases separated the two germline ends. The CDR3 has 16 residues. CDR1 and CDR2 (germline): SGHVS, FNYEAQ. In nucleotides, the CDR3 is TGTGCCAGCAGCCTAGGGAGGTACGGGGGCGACGATACGCAGTATTTT. Its protein product is CASSLGRYGGDDTQYF.

This chain uses TRBV7-2 with TRBJ2-3; 11 positions agree with TRBD2. This CDR3 is built from 16 residues. Germline loops: CDR1 SGHTA, CDR2 FQGNSA. Unmatched junction bases numbered 6, after V lost 5 bases and J lost 2 bases. The CDR3 DNA reads as TGTGCCAGCAGCCCGACTAGCGGGGCAAACACAGATACGCAGTATTTT. It codes for CASSPTSGANTDTQYF.

This chain uses TRBV7-2 with TRBJ2-5; 14 nucleotides align to TRBD2. With the DNA end fitting TRBJ2-1 better, the J assignment may be wrong. The CDR3 runs 15 residues. Germline lookup yields CDR1 SGHTA and CDR2 FQGNSA. The CDR3 loop reads CASRRTSGRNVEQFF. CDR3 sequence (DNA): TGTGCCAGCAGGCGGACTAGCGGGAGGAATGTTGAGCAGTTCTTC.

At least ten counts were recorded for this clonotype. V is TRBV7-9 and J is TRBJ2-1; D gene uncertain. The DNA matches TRBJ2-7 better at its end, which makes the J call doubtful. Germline V lookup: CDR1 SEHNR, CDR2 FQNEAQ (reference sequence). The CDR3 totals 15 residues. DNA for the CDR3: TGTGCCAGCAGCTTCTCCGATACCTCCTACAATGAGCAGTACTTC. Its protein is CASSFSDTSYNEQYF.

This clonotype appeared many times. V usage is TRBV5-4 and J usage is TRBJ1-1; possible D gene TRBD1, 5 bases. Trimming removed 0 bases from V and 4 bases from J, with 16 bases in between. The CDR3 totals 16 residues. Looked up from germline, CDR1 is SGHNT and CDR2 is YYREEE (reference sequence). The CDR3 coding sequence is TGTGCCAGCAGCTTGGCGGGGACCTACGGGGTCACTGAAGCTTTCTTT. Protein sequence: CASSLAGTYGVTEAFF.

Remarks on this clonotype: The CDR3 ends on some other residue instead of the conserved phenylalanine or tryptophan, so this is likely a read error. No DNA is shown, since the ends of the CDR3 on it are uncertain; the CDR3 is the one TCRdb lists. The chain carries TRBV7-6 and TRBJ2-3. Germline CDR1 is SGHVS and CDR2 is FNYEAQ. The CDR3 length is 15 residues, termini included. CDR3 loop: CASSLVLSYEQYFGS.

This clonotype was seen at least ten times. V usage is TRBV5-6 and J usage is TRBJ2-2; D is undetermined. Germline V gene sequence: CDR1 SGHDT, CDR2 YYEEEE. Trimming cost V 4 bases and J 3 bases, with 13 bases left between them. The CDR3 contains 15 residues. The CDR3 sequence: CASSGLGTHTGELFF. The CDR3 bases are TGTGCCAGCAGCGGCTTGGGTACACACACCGGGGAGCTGTTTTTT.

The CDR3 coding sequence is TGTGCCAGCAGTTGGACTAGCGGGGCGTCCTACGAGCAGTACTTC. As protein: CASSWTSGASYEQYF. J is TRBJ2-7 and V is TRBV7-9; TRBD2 matches 12 bases. The J segment lost 1 base and the V segment lost 6 bases, leaving 4 bases of the junction unmatched. The CDR3 runs 15 residues. The germline CDR1 and CDR2 sequences are SEHNR and FQNEAQ (reference sequence).

This clonotype appeared a few times. This chain links TRBV7-6 with TRBJ2-6; 9 positions match TRBD1. J was trimmed by 4 bases and V by 5 bases; bases with no gene match: 6. The V gene's germline CDR1 is SGHVS and CDR2 FNYEAQ. The CDR3 runs to 16 residues. CDR3 nucleotides: TGTGCCAGCAGCCCCGCGACAGGGGGAGGGGCCAACGTCCTGACTTTC. As protein: CASSPATGGGANVLTF.

The chain links TRBV7-9 to TRBJ2-7; tentative D call: TRBD1 (6 bases). Looked up from germline, CDR1 is SEHNR and CDR2 is FQNEAQ (reference sequence). Trimming left V 3 bases short and J 3 bases short, with 9 bases between. This CDR3 comprises 13 residues. This CDR3 is CASSFGDNYEQYF. CDR3 DNA: TGTGCCAGCAGCTTCGGGGACAACTACGAGCAGTACTTC.

This clonotype was found many times. V is TRBV18 and J is TRBJ2-3, with D perhaps matching TRBD1 or TRBD2 (5 bases each). The CDR3 runs to 13 residues. Germline CDR1 KGHSH, CDR2 LQKENI. Trimming shortened V by 0 bases and J by 6 bases, and 7 bases separated the two germline ends. DNA for the CDR3: TGTGCCAGCTCACCACCGGGGGAGGATACGCAGTATTTT. Its translation is CASSPPGEDTQYF. Filled out from reference TRBV18 and TRBJ2-3, the complete variable domain reads NAGVMQNPRHLVRRRGQEARLRCSPMKGHSHVYWYRQLPEEGLKFMVYLQKENIIDESGMPKERFSAEFPKEGPSILRIQQVVRGDSAAYFCASSPPGEDTQYFGPGTRLTVL.